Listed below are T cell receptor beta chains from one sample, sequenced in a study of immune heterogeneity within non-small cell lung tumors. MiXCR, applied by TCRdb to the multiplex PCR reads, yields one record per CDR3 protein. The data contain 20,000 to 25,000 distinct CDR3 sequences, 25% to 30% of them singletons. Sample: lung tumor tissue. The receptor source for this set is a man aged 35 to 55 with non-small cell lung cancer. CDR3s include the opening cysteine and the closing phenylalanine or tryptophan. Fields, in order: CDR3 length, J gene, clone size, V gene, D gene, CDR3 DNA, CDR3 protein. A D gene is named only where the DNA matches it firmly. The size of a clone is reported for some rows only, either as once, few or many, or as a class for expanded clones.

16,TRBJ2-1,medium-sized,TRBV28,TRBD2,TGTGCCAGCAAACCGGGACTAGCGGACGACTACAATGAGCAGTTCTTC,CASKPGLADDYNEQFF
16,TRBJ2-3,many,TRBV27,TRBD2,TGTGCCAGCAGTCCACAGGGGACTAGCCCTACAGATACGCAGTATTTT,CASSPQGTSPTDTQYF
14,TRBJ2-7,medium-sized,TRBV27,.,TGTGCCAGCAGACCCAGACAGTCCTCCTACGAGCAGTACTTC,CASRPRQSSYEQYF
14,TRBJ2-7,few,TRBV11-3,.,TGTGCCAGCAGCCCGTGGGGGGAAGCCTACGAGCAGTACTTC,CASSPWGEAYEQYF
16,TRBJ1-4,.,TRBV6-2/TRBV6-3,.,TGTGCCAGAAGTTACTCGAAGCCACCAACTAATGAAAAACTGTTTTTT,CARSYSKPPTNEKLFF
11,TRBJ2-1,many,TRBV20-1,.,TGCAGTGCTATGCGGAACAATGAGCAGTTCTTC,CSAMRNNEQFF
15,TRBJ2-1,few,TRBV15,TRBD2,TGTGCCACCAGCTTAGGGCTAGCGGGAGCCCATGAGCAGTTCTTC,CATSLGLAGAHEQFF
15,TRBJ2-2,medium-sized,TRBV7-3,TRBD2,TGTGCCAGCAGCGCGGGACTAGGGGCGACCGGGGAGCTGTTTTTT,CASSAGLGATGELFF
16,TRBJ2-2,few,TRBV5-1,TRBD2,TGCGCCAGCAGCCTGAGACTAGCGGGAGGCACCGGGGAGCTGTTTTTC,CASSLRLAGGTGELFF
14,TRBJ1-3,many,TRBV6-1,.,TGTGCCAGCAGGGGCCCCAAAAGTGGAAACACCATATATTTT,CASRGPKSGNTIYF
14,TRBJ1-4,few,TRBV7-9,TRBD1,TGTGCCAGCAGCCAGGGGGGCGGAACGGAAAAACTGTTTTTT,CASSQGGGTEKLFF
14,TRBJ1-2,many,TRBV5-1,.,TGCGCCAGCAGCCCGGACCCCAGGAACTATGGCTACACCTTC,CASSPDPRNYGYTF
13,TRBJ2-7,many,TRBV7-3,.,TGTGCCAGCAGCTTAAACGTTGGGAACGAGCAGTACTTC,CASSLNVGNEQYF
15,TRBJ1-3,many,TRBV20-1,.,TGCAGTGCTAGAGATCCTGGCAGTACTGGAAACACCATATATTTT,CSARDPGSTGNTIYF
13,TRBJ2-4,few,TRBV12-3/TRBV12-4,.,TGTGCCAGCAGTGACGGACAGAGGAACATTCAGTACTTC,CASSDGQRNIQYF
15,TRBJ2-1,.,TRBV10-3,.,TGTGCCATCAGTGAGGGACCCACGCCGTACAATGAGCAGTTCTTC,CAISEGPTPYNEQFF
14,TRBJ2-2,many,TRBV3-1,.,TGTGCCAGCAGCCAAGGACAATTAACCGGGGAGCTGTTTTTT,CASSQGQLTGELFF